This is a list of T cell receptor beta chains from one sample in a study of beta chain features in type 1 diabetes. Some clones are missing from TCRdb's copy, which holds only in-frame ones; the method was immunoSEQ multiplex PCR. Among more than 300,000 clones listed, over 10% were seen once. The sample comprised naive CD4+ T cells from blood. These receptor sequences come from a man aged 18 to 30 in good health. CDR3s include the opening cysteine and the closing phenylalanine or tryptophan. A D gene is named only where the DNA matches it firmly. Clone size is given for some rows only: seen once, a few or many times, or a class if the clone is expanded.

clone_size: few; j_call: TRBJ2-7; d_call: .; v_call: TRBV7-2; cdr3_aa: CASSLVYGWAYEQYF; cdr3_nt: TGTGCCAGCAGCTTAGTTTACGGGTGGGCCTACGAGCAGTACTTC
clone_size: few; j_call: TRBJ2-3; d_call: .; v_call: TRBV7-3; cdr3_aa: CASSSLSTDTQYF; cdr3_nt: TGTGCCAGCAGCTCCCTAAGCACAGATACGCAGTATTTT
clone_size: .; j_call: TRBJ2-7; d_call: TRBD2; v_call: TRBV6-5; cdr3_aa: CASSRGGGSGGEQYF; cdr3_nt: TGTGCCAGCAGTCGAGGCGGCGGGAGCGGGGGCGAGCAGTACTTC
clone_size: .; j_call: TRBJ2-7; d_call: TRBD2; v_call: TRBV28; cdr3_aa: CASSFRSLTSGKSYEQYF; cdr3_nt: TGTGCCAGCAGTTTCCGATCCCTGACTAGCGGGAAATCCTACGAGCAGTACTTC
clone_size: .; j_call: TRBJ1-2; d_call: .; v_call: TRBV28; cdr3_aa: CASGHLYGYTF; cdr3_nt: TGTGCCAGCGGACACCTTTATGGCTACACCTTC
clone_size: few; j_call: TRBJ2-1; d_call: .; v_call: TRBV28; cdr3_aa: CASSFGQGGFYNEQFF; cdr3_nt: TGTGCCAGCAGTTTCGGGCAGGGGGGATTCTACAATGAGCAGTTCTTC
clone_size: .; j_call: TRBJ2-1; d_call: TRBD2; v_call: TRBV5-1; cdr3_aa: CASSLEAGGTYNEQFF; cdr3_nt: TGCGCCAGCAGCTTGGAAGCGGGAGGCACCTACAATGAGCAGTTCTTC
clone_size: few; j_call: TRBJ2-1; d_call: TRBD2; v_call: TRBV30; cdr3_aa: CAWSVMAGGFDEQFF; cdr3_nt: TGTGCCTGGAGTGTTATGGCGGGAGGGTTCGATGAGCAGTTCTTC
clone_size: .; j_call: TRBJ2-3; d_call: TRBD2; v_call: TRBV18; cdr3_aa: CASSPYSGSPLSTDTQYF; cdr3_nt: TGTGCCAGCTCACCCTACAGCGGGAGCCCCCTGAGCACAGATACGCAGTATTTT
clone_size: few; j_call: TRBJ2-1; d_call: .; v_call: TRBV29-1; cdr3_aa: CSVVGRGTWEQFF; cdr3_nt: TGCAGCGTTGTTGGCAGGGGTACATGGGAGCAGTTCTTC
clone_size: .; j_call: TRBJ1-1; d_call: .; v_call: TRBV28; cdr3_aa: CASSSTGSRWMNTEAFF; cdr3_nt: TGTGCCAGCAGTTCCACAGGGTCGAGGTGGATGAACACTGAAGCTTTCTTT
clone_size: once; j_call: TRBJ1-6; d_call: .; v_call: TRBV4-3; cdr3_aa: CASSQVGGSSYNSPLHF; cdr3_nt: TGCGCCAGCAGCCAAGTTGGCGGGAGCTCCTATAATTCACCCCTCCACTTT
clone_size: .; j_call: TRBJ2-2; d_call: .; v_call: TRBV30; cdr3_aa: CAWSPPPNTGELFF; cdr3_nt: TGTGCCTGGAGTCCCCCTCCGAACACCGGGGAGCTGTTTTTT
clone_size: few; j_call: TRBJ2-1; d_call: TRBD2; v_call: TRBV19; cdr3_aa: CASSGTSGTLHHEQFF; cdr3_nt: TGTGCCAGCTCCGGGACTAGCGGGACATTACACCATGAGCAGTTCTTC
clone_size: .; j_call: TRBJ1-2; d_call: TRBD1; v_call: TRBV5-1; cdr3_aa: CASNQGPQGTGYGYTF; cdr3_nt: TGCGCCAGCAATCAAGGGCCACAGGGGACCGGCTATGGCTACACCTTC
clone_size: few; j_call: TRBJ2-7; d_call: .; v_call: TRBV15; cdr3_aa: CATSIIGEEQYF; cdr3_nt: TGTGCCACCAGCATTATCGGGGAAGAGCAGTACTTC
clone_size: few; j_call: TRBJ2-1; d_call: .; v_call: TRBV7-2; cdr3_aa: CASSSRGFSYNEQFF; cdr3_nt: TGTGCCAGCAGCTCACGCGGCTTCTCCTACAATGAGCAGTTCTTC
clone_size: .; j_call: TRBJ2-3; d_call: .; v_call: TRBV5-4; cdr3_aa: CASSLGDKDTQYF; cdr3_nt: TGTGCCAGCAGCTTGGGGGACAAAGATACGCAGTATTTT
clone_size: .; j_call: TRBJ1-3; d_call: .; v_call: TRBV14; cdr3_aa: CASSQAGSSGNTIYF; cdr3_nt: TGTGCCAGCAGCCAAGCTGGGAGCTCTGGAAACACCATATATTTT
clone_size: few; j_call: TRBJ1-1; d_call: .; v_call: TRBV7-9; cdr3_aa: CASRLNSGSRTEAFF; cdr3_nt: TGTGCCAGCAGACTTAATAGCGGGAGTCGGACTGAAGCTTTCTTT
clone_size: few; j_call: TRBJ2-7; d_call: .; v_call: TRBV13; cdr3_aa: CATRRGLSSYEQYF; cdr3_nt: TGTGCCACCCGACGGGGACTTAGCTCCTACGAGCAGTACTTC
clone_size: .; j_call: TRBJ2-3; d_call: .; v_call: TRBV4-2; cdr3_aa: CASSLLQGGLDYTDTQYF; cdr3_nt: TGTGCCAGCAGCCTACTCCAGGGGGGACTAGATTACACAGATACGCAGTATTTT
clone_size: once; j_call: TRBJ2-1; d_call: .; v_call: TRBV7-3; cdr3_aa: CASSPRPGSDEQFF; cdr3_nt: TGTGCCAGCAGCCCCCGCCCGGGTTCTGATGAGCAGTTCTTC
clone_size: .; j_call: TRBJ1-5; d_call: .; v_call: TRBV30; cdr3_aa: CACQASSNQPQHF; cdr3_nt: TGTGCCTGTCAAGCGTCTAGCAATCAGCCCCAGCATTTT
clone_size: .; j_call: TRBJ2-7; d_call: TRBD1; v_call: TRBV5-1; cdr3_aa: CASSSQGASYEQYF; cdr3_nt: TGCGCCAGCAGTTCACAGGGGGCCTCCTACGAGCAGTACTTC
clone_size: .; j_call: TRBJ2-7; d_call: .; v_call: TRBV28; cdr3_aa: CASSTQGAEQYF; cdr3_nt: TGTGCCAGCAGTACACAGGGAGCCGAGCAGTACTTC
clone_size: .; j_call: TRBJ2-3; d_call: .; v_call: TRBV7-8; cdr3_aa: CASSFSRGDTQYF; cdr3_nt: TGTGCCAGCAGCTTTAGCAGGGGAGATACGCAGTATTTT
clone_size: few; j_call: TRBJ1-1; d_call: .; v_call: TRBV21-1; cdr3_aa: CASSKPGTGPLGEAFF; cdr3_nt: TGTGCCAGCAGCAAACCCGGGACAGGCCCTTTGGGTGAAGCTTTCTTT
clone_size: .; j_call: TRBJ2-4; d_call: .; v_call: TRBV11-2; cdr3_aa: CASSPRFGIQYF; cdr3_nt: TGTGCCAGCAGCCCACGGTTCGGCATTCAGTACTTC
clone_size: few; j_call: TRBJ2-7; d_call: TRBD1; v_call: TRBV5-1; cdr3_aa: CASSRTGQGALGYEQYF; cdr3_nt: TGCGCCAGCAGCCGGACCGGACAGGGTGCCCTGGGCTACGAGCAGTACTTC
clone_size: .; j_call: TRBJ2-1; d_call: TRBD2; v_call: TRBV5-1; cdr3_aa: CASSITSGSYNEQFF; cdr3_nt: TGCGCCAGCAGCATTACTAGCGGCTCCTACAATGAGCAGTTCTTC
clone_size: few; j_call: TRBJ2-3; d_call: .; v_call: TRBV30; cdr3_aa: CAWSFPGSGDTQYF; cdr3_nt: TGTGCCTGGAGTTTTCCGGGGTCCGGCGATACGCAGTATTTT
clone_size: .; j_call: TRBJ2-7; d_call: TRBD1; v_call: TRBV20-1; cdr3_aa: CSATGTGEQYF; cdr3_nt: TGCAGTGCCACCGGGACAGGGGAGCAGTACTTC
clone_size: .; j_call: TRBJ2-7; d_call: .; v_call: TRBV4-3; cdr3_aa: CASSLQLDREFYEQYF; cdr3_nt: TGCGCCAGCAGCCTACAGCTGGACAGAGAGTTCTACGAGCAGTACTTC
clone_size: few; j_call: TRBJ2-1; d_call: TRBD1; v_call: TRBV7-2; cdr3_aa: CASSSGPGTGGKNEQFF; cdr3_nt: TGTGCCAGCAGCTCAGGACCCGGGACAGGGGGAAAGAATGAGCAGTTCTTC
clone_size: few; j_call: TRBJ2-4; d_call: .; v_call: TRBV21-1; cdr3_aa: CASSNQEQGGDIQYF; cdr3_nt: TGTGCCAGCAGCAATCAGGAACAGGGGGGGGACATTCAGTACTTC
clone_size: .; j_call: TRBJ2-1; d_call: TRBD2; v_call: TRBV7-2; cdr3_aa: CASSLVGSGGSYNEQFF; cdr3_nt: TGTGCCAGCAGCTTAGTCGGTAGCGGGGGCTCCTACAATGAGCAGTTCTTC
clone_size: few; j_call: TRBJ2-5; d_call: .; v_call: TRBV2; cdr3_aa: CASSPLPQGTQYF; cdr3_nt: TGTGCCAGCAGTCCGTTACCTCAGGGGACCCAGTACTTC
clone_size: few; j_call: TRBJ2-5; d_call: .; v_call: TRBV5-1; cdr3_aa: CASSLQQIEETQYF; cdr3_nt: TGCGCCAGCAGCTTGCAACAGATCGAAGAGACCCAGTACTTC
clone_size: few; j_call: TRBJ1-5; d_call: .; v_call: TRBV6-5; cdr3_aa: CASSDRENQPQHF; cdr3_nt: TGTGCCAGCAGTGACAGAGAAAATCAGCCCCAGCATTTT
clone_size: .; j_call: TRBJ2-7; d_call: TRBD1; v_call: TRBV28; cdr3_aa: CASSSPGGAPYEQYF; cdr3_nt: TGTGCCAGCAGTTCTCCAGGGGGCGCCCCGTACGAGCAGTACTTC
clone_size: few; j_call: TRBJ2-1; d_call: TRBD2; v_call: TRBV11-2; cdr3_aa: CASSLARGLAGGPWNEQFF; cdr3_nt: TGTGCCAGCAGCTTAGCCCGAGGACTAGCGGGGGGGCCCTGGAATGAGCAGTTCTTC